This T cell receptor (beta chain) was captured by sequencing in a study of cytomegalovirus exposure and HLA in healthy donors. Both 60 Vbeta primers and 13 Jbeta primers went into the PCR. Sequencing was performed with immunoSEQ multiplex PCR; in TCRdb, only in-frame clones are kept and a portion is missing. The repertoire holds approximately 140,000 clones, 70% to 80% seen once, with roughly 0.9% in the top ten. Germline CDR1 reads LGHNT; CDR2 reads FRNRAP. The CDR3 loop spans 11 amino acids. V dropped 5 bases and J dropped 7 bases, with 7 bases sitting between them. Whole-study findings and limits: A classifier reportedly called cytomegalovirus status with high sensitivity and specificity. An ancestry cluster, one associated with Asian ancestry, reportedly showed fewer N-insertions than the roughly 610-donor mean in a later analysis.

As concerns this clone: What it binds is not known.

The source of this sequence is a woman aged 55-69 years in good health and CMV-seronegative. The V call is TRBV12-5, the J call TRBJ2-3; D perhaps matches TRBD2 (6 bases). The specimen was PBMCs. The CDR3 DNA sequence: TGTGCTAGTGGTCGGGAGTATACGCAGTATTTT. Protein sequence: CASGREYTQYF.